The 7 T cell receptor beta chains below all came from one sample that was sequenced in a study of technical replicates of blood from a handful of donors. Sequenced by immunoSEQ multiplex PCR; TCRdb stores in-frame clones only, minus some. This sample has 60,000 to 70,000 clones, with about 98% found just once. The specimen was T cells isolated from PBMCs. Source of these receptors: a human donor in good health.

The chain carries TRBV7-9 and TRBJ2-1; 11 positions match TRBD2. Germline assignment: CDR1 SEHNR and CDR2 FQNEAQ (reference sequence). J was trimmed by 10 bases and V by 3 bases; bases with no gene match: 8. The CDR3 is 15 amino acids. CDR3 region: CASSFSGRAFEEQFF. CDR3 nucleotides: TGTGCCAGCAGCTTTAGCGGGAGGGCCTTTGAGGAGCAGTTCTTC.

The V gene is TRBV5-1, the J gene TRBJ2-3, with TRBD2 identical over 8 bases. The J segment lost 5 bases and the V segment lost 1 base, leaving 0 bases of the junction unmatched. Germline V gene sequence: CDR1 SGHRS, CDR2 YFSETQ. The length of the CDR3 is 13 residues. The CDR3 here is CASSLTSGDTQYF. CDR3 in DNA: TGCGCCAGCAGCTTGACTAGCGGAGATACGCAGTATTTT. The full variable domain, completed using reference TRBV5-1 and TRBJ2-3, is KAGVTQTPRYLIKTRGQQVTLSCSPISGHRSVSWYQQTPGQGLQFLFEYFSETQRNKGNFPGRFSGRQFSNSRSEMNVSTLELGDSALYLCASSLTSGDTQYFGPGTRLTVL.

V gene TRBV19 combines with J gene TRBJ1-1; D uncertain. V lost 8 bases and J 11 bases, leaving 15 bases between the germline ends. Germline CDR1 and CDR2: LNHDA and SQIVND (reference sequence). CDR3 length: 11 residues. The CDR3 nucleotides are TGTGCCAGTGGGAGCGGATCTGCGGCTTTCTTT. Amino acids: CASGSGSAAFF.

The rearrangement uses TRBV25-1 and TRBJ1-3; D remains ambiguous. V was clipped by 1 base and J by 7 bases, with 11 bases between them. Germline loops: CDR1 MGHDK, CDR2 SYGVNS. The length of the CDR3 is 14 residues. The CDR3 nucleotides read TGTGCCAGCAGTGAATCTAGCCTTTCGAACACCATATATTTT. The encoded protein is CASSESSLSNTIYF.

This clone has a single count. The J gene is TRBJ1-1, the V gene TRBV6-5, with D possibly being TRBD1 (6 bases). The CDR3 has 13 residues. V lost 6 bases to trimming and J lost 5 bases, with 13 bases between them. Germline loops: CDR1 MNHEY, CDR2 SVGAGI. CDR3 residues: CASRRGGATEAFF. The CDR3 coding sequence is TGTGCCAGCAGAAGAGGGGGGGCTACTGAAGCTTTCTTT.

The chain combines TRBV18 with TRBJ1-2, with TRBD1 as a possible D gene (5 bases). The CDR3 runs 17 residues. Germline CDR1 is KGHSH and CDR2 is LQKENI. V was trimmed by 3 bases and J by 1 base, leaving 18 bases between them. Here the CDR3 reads CASSPGTARGVNYGYTF. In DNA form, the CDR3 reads TGTGCCAGCTCACCCGGGACTGCGAGGGGAGTTAACTATGGCTACACCTTC.

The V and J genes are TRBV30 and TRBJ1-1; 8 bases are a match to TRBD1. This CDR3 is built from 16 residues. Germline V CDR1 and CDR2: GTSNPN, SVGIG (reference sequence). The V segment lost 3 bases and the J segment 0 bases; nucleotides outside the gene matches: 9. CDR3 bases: TGTGCCTGGAGGCAGGGGGCAGGGTGGTTGAACACTGAAGCTTTCTTT. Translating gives CAWRQGAGWLNTEAFF.